Sequencing of this TCR beta chain was carried out in a study of T cell responses to AZD1222 COVID-19 vaccine (dated by TCRdb to the early 2020s). Some background on the complete study: AZD1222 recipients whose second dose came at about 4 weeks and those whose second dose came at about 12 weeks were combined into one group, since spike-specific TCR depth and breadth did not differ between the two schedules. Trial participants were enrolled by age into 18-55, 56-69 and 70-plus year subgroups, with approximately 150, 30 and 60 TCR-sequenced participants respectively. TCR sequencing covered approximately 230 trial participants: about 210 given two doses of AZD1222 and about 26 given two doses of MenACWY control vaccine. Broader findings and caveats from the paper: Conclusions about previously exposed vaccinees are limited, since just five or six AZD1222 recipients were seropositive for SARS-CoV-2 at baseline. Vaccine-associated CD4 TCRs spanned the whole spike protein, with dominant responses in regions 160-218 and 743-854. Because no day 14 peak-response samples were available, the repertoires could be characterized only after the peak T cell response. After two AZD1222 doses, spike-specific TCR breadth and depth were significantly higher than at day 0 and than in MenACWY recipients. Reportedly, almost half of the unique spike-specific TCRs recognized epitopes lying outside the regions that are mutated in the B.1.351 and B.1.1.7 variants. Most participants were white British and females outnumbered males, and the authors suggested that clonal diversity may have been underestimated. The 56-69-year group was small, and its depth increase did not reach significance, likely because of low power.

The CDR3 regions of human TCRbeta chains were analyzed by immunosequencing. In the paper's pipeline: Repertoire TCRs were matched against a reference library of SARS-CoV-2-specific TCRs generated with the MIRA antigen-specificity platform. Breadth was defined as the fraction of unique TCRs that were SARS-CoV-2-associated, and depth was defined as the fraction of total T cells that were SARS-CoV-2-associated. Each spike-specific TCR was assigned to its reactive spike region and to a CD4 or CD8 class using the MIRA data. Log10-transformed breadth and depth values were compared by one-way ANOVA with Sidak's multiple comparisons tests. Here the immuneACCESS table is served through TCRdb, limited to in-frame sequences with V and J called. Missing clones are a known gap in these copies; in checked studies unresolved V genes cover under half, and the rest lacks a known reason. Clonal size and the V and J genes are those of that table, whereas D and trimming came from the DNA. For this sample there are some 170,000 clones; about 92% appear just once. The top ten clonotypes cover approximately 0.97% of the sample.

The time point label of this sample denotes: baseline before first vaccination. Samples from vaccinated people were obtained from the UK trials COV001 and COV002, which included a single-blind randomized controlled phase 2/3 trial of AZD1222 (ChAdOx1 nCoV-19) in healthy adults. For TCRbeta chain sequencing, PBMC samples were collected from trial participants at day 0 and at day 28 after the second dose. Note on this clone: It lacks a known antigen. Base-call qualities are not available, and no considerably larger clone is one nucleotide away.

Looking up the germline V gene yields CDR1 SGHDT and CDR2 YYEEEE. Reading from cysteine to phenylalanine, the CDR3 counts 13 amino acids. CDR3 DNA is the only sequence kept; it has 39 bases, read in frame from the first base. V is reduced by 5 bases and J by 9 bases, leaving a spacing of 15 bases between them. The sample here was peripheral blood, taken on day 0 of AZD1222 vaccination. In this chain, TRBV5-6 is recombined with TRBJ1-5, with a tentative D gene TRBD1 over 5 matching bases. The receptor was derived from an adult in good health. The DNA reads as follows: TGTGCCAGCAGTCCTACCAGGGTAGGGCCCCAGCATTTT. Its protein reads: CASSPTRVGPQHF. Here the CDR3 is joined to the reference TRBV5-6 and TRBJ1-5 genes, and the full variable domain is: DAGVTQSPTHLIKTRGQQVTLRCSPKSGHDTVSWYQQALGQGPQFIFQYYEEEERQRGNFPDRFSGHQFPNYSSELNVNALLLGDSALYLCASSPTRVGPQHFGDGTRLSIL.